A selection of T cell receptor beta chains follows, all from one sample in a study of cytomegalovirus exposure and HLA in healthy donors. TCRdb's copy holds only in-frame clones and misses some; the assay was immunoSEQ multiplex PCR. This repertoire shows 90,000 to 120,000 clones, less than 85% found once; its top ten account for about 5.4%. What was sequenced was PBMCs. Receptor source: a woman younger than 35 in good health and CMV-seropositive. Each CDR3 is given with its conserved first and last residue. The order of the fields is J gene, V gene, CDR3 length, clone size, D gene, CDR3 protein, CDR3 DNA. D genes are given only for firm matches. Clone sizes are given selectively: once, few, many, or a class where the clone is expanded.

>TRBJ2-7|TRBV7-8|19|few|TRBD1
CASSLGDRYPGQGAYEQYF
TGTGCCAGCAGCTTAGGAGATAGATACCCGGGACAGGGGGCCTACGAGCAGTACTTC
>TRBJ1-5|TRBV30|14|NA|NA
CAWSEGLSNQPQHF
TGTGCCTGGAGTGAGGGGCTTAGCAATCAGCCCCAGCATTTT
>TRBJ2-5|TRBV5-5|13|NA|NA
CASSQYNQETQYF
TGTGCCAGCAGCCAGTATAATCAAGAGACCCAGTACTTC
>TRBJ2-2|TRBV2|13|NA|TRBD1
CASRQGGTGELFF
TGTGCCAGCCGACAGGGCGGCACCGGGGAGCTGTTTTTT
>TRBJ2-2|TRBV9|15|NA|TRBD1
CASSTGQSNTGELFF
TGTGCCAGCAGCACGGGACAGTCGAACACCGGGGAGCTGTTTTTT
>TRBJ1-1|TRBV19|13|NA|TRBD1
CASSAGGNTEAFF
TGTGCCAGTAGTGCAGGGGGGAACACTGAAGCTTTCTTT
>TRBJ2-1|TRBV19|15|many|TRBD2
CASTIAGGRHNEQFF
TGTGCCAGTACGATAGCGGGAGGGAGGCACAATGAGCAGTTCTTC
>TRBJ1-1|TRBV28|16|NA|TRBD1
CASSSSAGQGTTEAFF
TGTGCCAGCAGTTCCAGTGCGGGACAGGGTACCACTGAAGCTTTCTTT
>TRBJ1-4|TRBV20-1|11|few|NA
CSVSGGEKLFF
TGCAGTGTCTCCGGAGGGGAAAAACTGTTTTTT
>TRBJ1-4|TRBV6-5|15|NA|TRBD1
CASSYKDRAAEKLFF
TGTGCCAGCAGTTACAAGGACAGGGCGGCTGAAAAACTGTTTTTT
>TRBJ2-3|TRBV6-1|15|few|TRBD2
CASRGLASSTDTQYF
TGTGCCAGCAGGGGACTAGCGTCTAGCACAGATACGCAGTATTTT
>TRBJ2-1|TRBV7-8|15|NA|TRBD1
CASRGGTGAGGEQFF
TGTGCCAGCAGGGGGGGGACAGGGGCTGGTGGTGAGCAGTTCTTC
>TRBJ2-4|TRBV2|13|NA|NA
CASNVEIKNIQYF
TGTGCCAGCAACGTGGAGATCAAAAACATTCAGTACTTC
>TRBJ2-7|TRBV30|12|NA|NA
CAWSRDRPEQYF
TGTGCCTGGAGCAGGGATCGTCCCGAGCAGTACTTC
>TRBJ2-1|TRBV9|14|NA|TRBD2
CASSVGSGIKEQFF
TGTGCCAGCAGCGTAGGAAGCGGGATAAAGGAGCAGTTCTTC
>TRBJ2-4|TRBV30|15|NA|TRBD1
CAWSAGTGGQNIQYF
TGTGCCTGGAGTGCCGGGACAGGGGGCCAAAACATTCAGTACTTC
>TRBJ2-5|TRBV9|15|once|NA
CASSTSSVVQETQYF
TGTGCCAGCAGCACTTCTAGCGTAGTACAAGAGACCCAGTACTTC
>TRBJ2-7|TRBV6-1|13|once|TRBD2
CGTSGSRFYEQYF
TGTGGGACTAGCGGGAGTCGTTTCTACGAGCAGTACTTC
>TRBJ2-7|TRBV4-2|19|NA|TRBD2
CASSQDRILGLAVLYEQYF
TGTGCCAGCAGCCAAGATAGGATTTTGGGACTAGCGGTACTCTACGAGCAGTACTTC
>TRBJ1-5|TRBV9|15|NA|NA
CASSVYSGLDQPQHF
TGTGCCAGCAGCGTATATTCAGGTTTGGATCAGCCCCAGCATTTT
>TRBJ2-5|TRBV7-3|15|NA|NA
CASSRGGGVLETQYF
TGTGCCAGCAGCCGAGGGGGAGGGGTTTTAGAGACCCAGTACTTC
>TRBJ1-2|TRBV10-3|15|NA|TRBD1
CAISPGQGDNYGYTF
TGTGCCATCAGCCCCGGACAGGGGGACAACTATGGCTACACCTTC
>TRBJ2-7|TRBV7-9|14|NA|NA
CAGLGEAGFDEQYF
TGTGCCGGATTGGGTGAGGCAGGGTTCGACGAGCAGTACTTC
>TRBJ2-6|TRBV11-2|15|NA|TRBD1
CASSPTGSGANVLTF
TGTGCCAGCAGCCCGACAGGGAGCGGGGCCAACGTCCTGACTTTC
>TRBJ2-1|TRBV27|15|NA|NA
CASTPEVTGYNEQFF
TGTGCCAGCACCCCCGAAGTAACAGGATACAATGAGCAGTTCTTC
>TRBJ2-2|TRBV10-3|14|NA|TRBD2
CAIGVAGATGELFF
TGTGCCATCGGAGTAGCGGGAGCCACCGGGGAGCTGTTTTTT
>TRBJ2-7|TRBV5-6|13|once|NA
CASSPGSSYEQYF
TGTGCCAGCAGTCCGGGGTCGAGCTACGAGCAGTACTTC
>TRBJ1-5|TRBV5-6|13|NA|NA
CASSLDRDQPQHF
TGTGCCAGCAGCCTGGACAGAGATCAGCCCCAGCATTTT
>TRBJ2-7|TRBV5-1|19|NA|TRBD1
CASSLEVGTGLTGLYEQYF
TGCGCCAGCAGCTTGGAGGTCGGGACAGGCCTTACCGGCCTCTACGAGCAGTACTTC
>TRBJ2-3|TRBV6-1|13|NA|NA
CASSKLVTDTQYF
TGTGCCAGCAGTAAACTAGTAACAGATACGCAGTATTTT
>TRBJ2-2|TRBV25-1|16|NA|NA
CASSDLGDIETGELFF
TGTGCCAGCAGTGATTTGGGGGACATTGAGACCGGGGAGCTGTTTTTT
>TRBJ2-1|TRBV7-6|15|NA|TRBD2
CASSLVDRTSNEQFF
TGTGCCAGCAGCTTAGTTGATAGGACTAGCAATGAGCAGTTCTTC
>TRBJ2-1|TRBV5-1|15|once|TRBD2
CASSLTAGVYNEQFF
TGCGCCAGCAGCTTAACAGCGGGAGTATACAATGAGCAGTTCTTC
>TRBJ2-7|TRBV5-1|14|NA|TRBD2
CASSLVSGGYEQYF
TGCGCCAGCAGCTTGGTTAGCGGGGGCTACGAGCAGTACTTC
>TRBJ2-2|TRBV15|13|NA|NA
CATSEVNTGELFF
TGTGCCACCAGTGAGGTAAACACCGGGGAGCTGTTTTTT
>TRBJ1-1|TRBV6-5|15|NA|TRBD1
CASSYSGTGNTEAFF
TGTGCCAGCAGTTACAGCGGGACAGGGAACACTGAAGCTTTCTTT
>TRBJ2-2|TRBV7-2|15|once|NA
CASSSSPAGTGELFF
TGTGCCAGCAGCTCGTCACCTGCGGGGACCGGGGAGCTGTTTTTT
>TRBJ1-4|TRBV19|13|once|TRBD1
CASRTGSNEKLFF
TGTGCCTCAAGGACAGGGAGCAATGAAAAACTGTTTTTT
>TRBJ2-7|TRBV5-1|16|NA|TRBD2
CASSLSWGSGSYEQYF
TGCGCCAGCAGCTTGTCTTGGGGTAGCGGGAGCTACGAGCAGTACTTC
>TRBJ2-7|TRBV5-8|16|few|TRBD1
CASSLLGQGAWNEQYF
TGTGCCAGCAGCTTGCTGGGACAGGGGGCGTGGAACGAGCAGTACTTC
>TRBJ2-7|TRBV2|14|NA|TRBD2
CASSWGTSGDEQYF
TGTGCCAGCAGTTGGGGGACTAGCGGGGACGAGCAGTACTTC
>TRBJ1-1|TRBV2|14|NA|NA
CASSERGTNTEAFF
TGTGCCAGCAGTGAACGGGGAACGAACACTGAAGCTTTCTTT
>TRBJ1-1|TRBV30|13|NA|NA
CAWSVSELQAAFF
TGTGCCTGGAGTGTATCTGAGCTCCAGGCGGCTTTCTTT
>TRBJ1-3|TRBV6-1|15|NA|NA
CASSLQGDTGNTIYF
TGTGCCAGCAGTTTACAGGGAGATACTGGAAACACCATATATTTT
>TRBJ1-2|TRBV30|13|NA|NA
CAWSVQEGLGYTF
TGTGCCTGGAGTGTACAGGAGGGGTTGGGCTACACCTTC
>TRBJ1-1|TRBV30|13|NA|TRBD1
CAWSPGTGTEAFF
TGTGCCTGGAGTCCCGGGACAGGGACTGAAGCTTTCTTT
>TRBJ2-1|TRBV5-1|16|NA|TRBD2
CASSLNPSGNFDEQFF
TGCGCCAGCAGTCTCAACCCTAGCGGGAATTTCGATGAGCAGTTCTTC
>TRBJ1-2|TRBV29-1|15|NA|NA
CSVVSPAEGNYGYTF
TGCAGCGTTGTTAGTCCCGCTGAGGGAAACTATGGCTACACCTTC
>TRBJ2-2|TRBV13|16|few|TRBD1
CASRLSDRGSTGELFF
TGTGCCAGCCGCTTATCGGACAGGGGGAGCACCGGGGAGCTGTTTTTT
>TRBJ2-1|TRBV2|15|once|NA
CASSAGFYSYNEQFF
TGTGCCAGCAGTGCAGGCTTCTACTCCTACAATGAGCAGTTCTTC
>TRBJ2-6|TRBV6-4|16|NA|TRBD2
CASSGTSGSGANVLTF
TGTGCCAGCAGTGGGACTAGCGGCTCTGGGGCCAACGTCCTGACTTTC
>TRBJ1-1|TRBV6-5|11|NA|NA
CASIMNTEAFF
TGTGCCAGCATCATGAACACTGAAGCTTTCTTT
>TRBJ1-5|TRBV2|15|NA|NA
CASSVFQDLNQPQHF
TGTGCCAGCAGTGTTTTTCAGGACTTGAACCAGCCCCAGCATTTT
>TRBJ2-1|TRBV4-2|12|NA|TRBD2
CASSQQREGQFF
TGTGCCAGCAGCCAACAGCGGGAGGGACAGTTCTTC
>TRBJ2-7|TRBV11-2|15|few|NA
CASSPHASPSYEQYF
TGTGCCAGCAGCCCCCACGCGAGCCCTTCATACGAGCAGTACTTC